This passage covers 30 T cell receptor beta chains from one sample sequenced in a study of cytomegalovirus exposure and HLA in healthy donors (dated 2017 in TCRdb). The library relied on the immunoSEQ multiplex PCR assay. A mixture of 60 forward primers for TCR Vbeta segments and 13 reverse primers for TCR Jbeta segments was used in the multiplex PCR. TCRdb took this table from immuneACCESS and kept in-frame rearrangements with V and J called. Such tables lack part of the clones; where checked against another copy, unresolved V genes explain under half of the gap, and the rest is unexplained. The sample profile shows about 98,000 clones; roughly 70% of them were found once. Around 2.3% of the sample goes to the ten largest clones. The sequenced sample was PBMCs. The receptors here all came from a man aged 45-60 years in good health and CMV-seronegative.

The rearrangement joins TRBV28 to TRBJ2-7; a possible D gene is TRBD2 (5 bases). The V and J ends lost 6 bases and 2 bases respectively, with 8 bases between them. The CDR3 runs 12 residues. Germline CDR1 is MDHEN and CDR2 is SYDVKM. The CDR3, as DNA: TGTGCCAGCAGGGGGAGACCCTACGAGCAGTACTTC. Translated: CASRGRPYEQYF.

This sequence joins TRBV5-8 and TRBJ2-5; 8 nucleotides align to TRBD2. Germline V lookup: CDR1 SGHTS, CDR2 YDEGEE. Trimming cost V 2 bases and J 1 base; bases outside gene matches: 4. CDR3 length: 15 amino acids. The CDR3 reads CASSFGGTSQETQYF. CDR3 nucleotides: TGTGCCAGCAGCTTCGGGGGGACTAGCCAAGAGACCCAGTACTTC.

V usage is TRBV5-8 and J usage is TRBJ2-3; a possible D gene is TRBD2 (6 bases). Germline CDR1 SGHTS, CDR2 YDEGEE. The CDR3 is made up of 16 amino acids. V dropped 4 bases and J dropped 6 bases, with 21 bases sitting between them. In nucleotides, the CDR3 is TGTGCCAGCAGCCTAATATTAGCGGTAGGGGTGGATACGCAGTATTTT. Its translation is CASSLILAVGVDTQYF.

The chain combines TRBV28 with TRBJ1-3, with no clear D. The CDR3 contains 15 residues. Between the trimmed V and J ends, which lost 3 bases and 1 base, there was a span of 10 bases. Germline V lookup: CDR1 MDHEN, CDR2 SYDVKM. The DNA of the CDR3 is TGTGCCAGCAGTTTCTCTGGCAGGTCTGGAAACACCATATATTTT. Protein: CASSFSGRSGNTIYF.

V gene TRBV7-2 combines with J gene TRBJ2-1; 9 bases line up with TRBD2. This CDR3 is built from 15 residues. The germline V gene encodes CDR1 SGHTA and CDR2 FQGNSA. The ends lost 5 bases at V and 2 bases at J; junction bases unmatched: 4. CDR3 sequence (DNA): TGTGCCAGCAGCATGCGGGGGGGCCCCTACAATGAGCAGTTCTTC. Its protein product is CASSMRGGPYNEQFF.

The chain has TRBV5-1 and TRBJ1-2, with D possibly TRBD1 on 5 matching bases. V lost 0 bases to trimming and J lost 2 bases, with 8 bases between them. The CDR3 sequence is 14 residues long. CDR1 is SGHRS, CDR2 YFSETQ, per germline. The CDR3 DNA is TGCGCCAGCAGCTTGGACAGGTCCAACTATGGCTACACCTTC. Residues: CASSLDRSNYGYTF.

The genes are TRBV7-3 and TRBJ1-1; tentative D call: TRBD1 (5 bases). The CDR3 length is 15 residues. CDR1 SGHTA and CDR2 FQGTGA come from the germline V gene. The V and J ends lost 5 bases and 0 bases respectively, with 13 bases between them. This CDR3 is CASSLRGSMNTEAFF. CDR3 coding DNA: TGTGCCAGCAGCCTACGGGGGAGCATGAACACTGAAGCTTTCTTT.

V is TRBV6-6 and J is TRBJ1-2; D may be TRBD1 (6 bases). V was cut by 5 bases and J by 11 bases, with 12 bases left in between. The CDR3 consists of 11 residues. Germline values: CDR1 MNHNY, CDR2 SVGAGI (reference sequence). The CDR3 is CASSPDSTYTF. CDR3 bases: TGTGCCAGCAGTCCGGACAGCACTTACACCTTC.

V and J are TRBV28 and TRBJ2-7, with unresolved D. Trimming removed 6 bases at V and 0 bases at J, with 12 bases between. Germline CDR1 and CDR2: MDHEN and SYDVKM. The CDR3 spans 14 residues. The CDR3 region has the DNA TGTGCCAGCAGCCTTATCTTGAGCTCCTACGAGCAGTACTTC. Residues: CASSLILSSYEQYF.

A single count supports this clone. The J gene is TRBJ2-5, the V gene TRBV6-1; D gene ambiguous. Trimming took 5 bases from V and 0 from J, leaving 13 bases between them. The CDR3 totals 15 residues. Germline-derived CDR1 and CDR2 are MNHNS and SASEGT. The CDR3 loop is CASSRYLKYQETQYF. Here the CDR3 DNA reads TGTGCCAGCAGTCGCTATTTAAAGTACCAAGAGACCCAGTACTTC.

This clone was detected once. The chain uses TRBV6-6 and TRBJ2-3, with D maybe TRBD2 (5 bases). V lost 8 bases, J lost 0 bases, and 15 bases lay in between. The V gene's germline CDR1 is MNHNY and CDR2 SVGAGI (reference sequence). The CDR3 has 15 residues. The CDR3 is CASCWTLESTDTQYF. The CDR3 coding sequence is TGTGCCAGCTGCTGGACTTTAGAAAGCACAGATACGCAGTATTTT.

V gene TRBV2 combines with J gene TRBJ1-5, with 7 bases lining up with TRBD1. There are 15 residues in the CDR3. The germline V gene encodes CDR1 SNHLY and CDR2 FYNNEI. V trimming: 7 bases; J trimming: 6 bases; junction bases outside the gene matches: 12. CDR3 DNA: TGTGCCAGCAAAGCCGAGACAGGGACCACTCAGCCCCAGCATTTT. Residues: CASKAETGTTQPQHF.

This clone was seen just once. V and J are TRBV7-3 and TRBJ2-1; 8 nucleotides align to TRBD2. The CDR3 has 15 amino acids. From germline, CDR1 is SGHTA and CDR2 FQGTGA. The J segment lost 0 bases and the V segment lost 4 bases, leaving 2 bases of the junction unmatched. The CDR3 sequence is CASSSSGYSYNEQFF. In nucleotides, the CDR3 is TGTGCCAGCAGCTCTAGCGGGTACTCCTACAATGAGCAGTTCTTC.

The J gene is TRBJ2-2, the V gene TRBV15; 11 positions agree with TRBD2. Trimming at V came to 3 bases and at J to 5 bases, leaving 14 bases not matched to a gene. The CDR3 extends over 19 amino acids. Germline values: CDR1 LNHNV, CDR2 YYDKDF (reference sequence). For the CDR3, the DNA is TGTGCCACCAGCAGCTTACGAACCACTAGCGGGAGAATTACCGGGGAGCTGTTTTTT. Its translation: CATSSLRTTSGRITGELFF.

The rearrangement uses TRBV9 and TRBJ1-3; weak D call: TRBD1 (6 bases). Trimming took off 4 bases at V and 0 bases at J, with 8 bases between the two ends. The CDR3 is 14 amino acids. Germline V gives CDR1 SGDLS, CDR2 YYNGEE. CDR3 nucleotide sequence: TGTGCCAGCAGCCCACAGGGCTCTGGAAACACCATATATTTT. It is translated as CASSPQGSGNTIYF.

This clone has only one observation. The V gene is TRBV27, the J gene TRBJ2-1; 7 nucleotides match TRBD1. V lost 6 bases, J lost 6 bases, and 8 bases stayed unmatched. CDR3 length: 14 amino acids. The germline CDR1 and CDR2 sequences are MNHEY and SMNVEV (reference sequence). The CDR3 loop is CASSPGQVANEQFF. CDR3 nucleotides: TGTGCCAGCAGCCCTGGACAGGTGGCCAATGAGCAGTTCTTC.

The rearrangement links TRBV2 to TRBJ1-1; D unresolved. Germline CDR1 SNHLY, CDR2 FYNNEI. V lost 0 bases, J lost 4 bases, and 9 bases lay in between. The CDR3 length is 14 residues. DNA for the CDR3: TGTGCCAGCAGTGAAGCGCGCGGGTCCACTGAAGCTTTCTTT. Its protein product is CASSEARGSTEAFF.

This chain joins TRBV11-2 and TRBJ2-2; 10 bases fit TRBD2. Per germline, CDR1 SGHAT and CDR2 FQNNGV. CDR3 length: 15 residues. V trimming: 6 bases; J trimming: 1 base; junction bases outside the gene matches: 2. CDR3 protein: CASRWTSGNTGELFF. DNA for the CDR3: TGTGCCAGCAGATGGACTAGCGGGAACACCGGGGAGCTGTTTTTT. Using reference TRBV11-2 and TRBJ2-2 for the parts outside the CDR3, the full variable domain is EAGVAQSPRYKIIEKRQSVAFWCNPISGHATLYWYQQILGQGPKLLIQFQNNGVVDDSQLPKDRFSAERLKGVDSTLKIQPAKLEDSAVYLCASRWTSGNTGELFFGEGSRLTVL.

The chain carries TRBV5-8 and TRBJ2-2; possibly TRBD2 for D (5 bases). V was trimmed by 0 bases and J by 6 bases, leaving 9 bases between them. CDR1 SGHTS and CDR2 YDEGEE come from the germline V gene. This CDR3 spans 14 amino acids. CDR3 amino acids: CASSLVPGSGELFF. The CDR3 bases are TGTGCCAGCAGCTTGGTCCCGGGGTCCGGGGAGCTGTTTTTT.

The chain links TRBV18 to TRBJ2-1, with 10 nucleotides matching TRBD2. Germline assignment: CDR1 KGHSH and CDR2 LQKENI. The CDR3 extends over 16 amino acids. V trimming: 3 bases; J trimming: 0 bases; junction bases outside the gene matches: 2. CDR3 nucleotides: TGTGCCAGCTCACCTCCTAGCGGGGGCTCCTACAATGAGCAGTTCTTC. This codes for CASSPPSGGSYNEQFF.

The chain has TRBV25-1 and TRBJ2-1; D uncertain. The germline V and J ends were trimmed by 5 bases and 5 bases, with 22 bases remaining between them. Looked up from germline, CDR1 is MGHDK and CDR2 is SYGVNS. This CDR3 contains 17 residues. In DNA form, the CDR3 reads TGTGCCAGCAGTTTGTTGACACCCAACCCCAACCACAATGAGCAGTTCTTC. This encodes CASSLLTPNPNHNEQFF.

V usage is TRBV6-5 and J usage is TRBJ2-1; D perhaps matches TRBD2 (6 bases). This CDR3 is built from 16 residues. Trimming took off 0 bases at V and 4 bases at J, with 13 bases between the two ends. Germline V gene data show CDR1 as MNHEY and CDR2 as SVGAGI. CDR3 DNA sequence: TGTGCCAGCAGTTACTCGGTAGCGGCCTCATACAATGAGCAGTTCTTC. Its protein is CASSYSVAASYNEQFF.

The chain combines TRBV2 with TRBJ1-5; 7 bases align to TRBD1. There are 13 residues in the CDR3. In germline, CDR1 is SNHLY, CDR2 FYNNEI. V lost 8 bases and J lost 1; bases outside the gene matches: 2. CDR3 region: CASWGQSNQPQHF. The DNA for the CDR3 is TGTGCCAGCTGGGGACAGAGCAATCAGCCCCAGCATTTT.

CDR3 in amino acids: CASSLGVAGGSGYEQYF. CDR3 sequence (DNA): TGTGCCAGCAGCTTAGGGGTAGCGGGGGGTTCCGGCTACGAGCAGTACTTC. This chain joins TRBV7-2 and TRBJ2-7, with 10 bases fitting TRBD2. CDR3 size: 17 residues. Germline lookup yields CDR1 SGHTA and CDR2 FQGNSA. Losses at the gene ends were 1 base for V and 3 bases for J; bases not matched to a gene: 9.

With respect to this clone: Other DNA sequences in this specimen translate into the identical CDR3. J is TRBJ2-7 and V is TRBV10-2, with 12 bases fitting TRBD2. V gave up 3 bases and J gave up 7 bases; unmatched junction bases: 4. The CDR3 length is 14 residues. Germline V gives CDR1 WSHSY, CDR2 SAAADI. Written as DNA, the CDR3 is TGCGCCAGCAGTGACGCACTAGCGGGGGGTGAGCAGTACTTC. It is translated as CASSDALAGGEQYF.

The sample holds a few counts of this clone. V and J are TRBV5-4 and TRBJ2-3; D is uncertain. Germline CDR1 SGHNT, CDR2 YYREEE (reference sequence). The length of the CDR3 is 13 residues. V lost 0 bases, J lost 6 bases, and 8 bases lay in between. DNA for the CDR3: TGTGCCAGCAGCTTGGTTGCGGTTGATACGCAGTATTTT. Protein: CASSLVAVDTQYF.

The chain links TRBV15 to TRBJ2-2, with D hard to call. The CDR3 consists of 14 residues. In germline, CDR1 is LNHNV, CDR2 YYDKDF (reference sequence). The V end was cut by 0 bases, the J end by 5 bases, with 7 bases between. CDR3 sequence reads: CATSRDTVTGELFF. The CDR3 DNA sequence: TGTGCCACCAGCAGAGATACAGTGACCGGGGAGCTGTTTTTT.

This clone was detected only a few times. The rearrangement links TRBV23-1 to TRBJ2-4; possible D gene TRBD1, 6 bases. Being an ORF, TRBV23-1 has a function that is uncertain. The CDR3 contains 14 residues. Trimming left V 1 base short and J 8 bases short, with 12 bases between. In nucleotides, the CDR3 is TGCGCCAGCAGTCAATTTGGGACACCGGACATTCAGTACTTC. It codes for CASSQFGTPDIQYF.

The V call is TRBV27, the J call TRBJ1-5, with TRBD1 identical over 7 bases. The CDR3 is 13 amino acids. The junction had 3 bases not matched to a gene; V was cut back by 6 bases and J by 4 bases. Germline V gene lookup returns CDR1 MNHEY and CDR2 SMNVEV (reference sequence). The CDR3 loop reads CASRRDRNQPQHF. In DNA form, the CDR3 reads TGTGCCAGCAGGAGGGACAGAAATCAGCCCCAGCATTTT.

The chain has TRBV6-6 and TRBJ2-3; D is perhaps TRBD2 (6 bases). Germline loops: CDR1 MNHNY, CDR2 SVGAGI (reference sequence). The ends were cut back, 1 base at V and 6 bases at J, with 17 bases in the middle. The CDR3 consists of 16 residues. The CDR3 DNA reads TGTGCCAGCAGTTACTTTCGGGAGAGGAGAGGGGATACGCAGTATTTT. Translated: CASSYFRERRGDTQYF.